This T cell receptor (beta chain) stems from a study of cytomegalovirus exposure and HLA in healthy donors. It was with 60 Vbeta and 13 Jbeta primers that the PCR ran. This table comes from immunoSEQ multiplex PCR, and its TCRdb copy is limited to in-frame clones, with some not included. The top ten clones hold 3% to 4.5% of a sample with 100,000 to 150,000 clones, about 78% of them seen once. The CDR3 runs 15 residues. The ends lost 0 bases at V and 10 bases at J; junction bases unmatched: 9. The germline V gene encodes CDR1 SGDLS and CDR2 YYNGEE. This receptor was obtained from a man under 40 in good health and CMV-seronegative. The sequencing input was PBMCs. The chain links TRBV9 to TRBJ2-1, with 8 positions matching TRBD2. The CDR3 nucleotides read TGTGCCAGCAGCGTAGCTTTGAGCGGGGGACCGGAGCAGTTCTTC. This codes for CASSVALSGGPEQFF.